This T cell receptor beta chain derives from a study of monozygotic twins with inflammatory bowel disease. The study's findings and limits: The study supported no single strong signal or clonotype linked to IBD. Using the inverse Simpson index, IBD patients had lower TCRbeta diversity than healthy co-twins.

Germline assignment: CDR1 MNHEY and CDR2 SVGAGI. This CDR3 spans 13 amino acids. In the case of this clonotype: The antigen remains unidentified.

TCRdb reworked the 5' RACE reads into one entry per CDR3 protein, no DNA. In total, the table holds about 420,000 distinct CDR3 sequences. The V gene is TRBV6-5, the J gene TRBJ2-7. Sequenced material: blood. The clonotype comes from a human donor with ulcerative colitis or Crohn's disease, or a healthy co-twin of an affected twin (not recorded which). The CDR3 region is CASSGLGYYEQYF.